This T cell receptor (beta chain) was obtained from a study of T-cell memory formation after mild COVID-19. Turning to the study itself: There were largely donor-specific TCR clusters.

Points from the study as a whole: That cross-reactive memory joined was suggested by some responding clones appearing in pre-infection memory. A second wave expanding day 15 to 37 was CD4+-biased; contracting clones were balanced.

There are many counts of this clonotype. Its specificity is not known. The authors produced TCR alpha and TCR beta cDNA libraries with sample barcodes and UMIs by 5'RACE using constant-segment primers. TCRdb reprocessed the 5' RACE reads via MiXCR and lists one record per CDR3 protein. The sample consists of 150,000 to 200,000 distinct CDR3 sequences, 11% of them appearing once. Germline V CDR1 and CDR2: SGHTA, FQGNSA. Trimming pared 5 bases from V and 4 bases from J, leaving 8 bases between. The CDR3 extends over 12 amino acids. The rearrangement links TRBV7-2 to TRBJ2-5; unclear D gene. Sequenced material: PBMCs or a T cell subset sorted from them (not recorded which). The origin of this receptor is a man between 18 and 29 years old who had mild COVID-19 (a few samples of this study predate the infection). Cell type and time point are not known. The DNA for the CDR3 is TGTGCCAGCAGCCCAAGTCGAGAGACCCAGTACTTC. This encodes CASSPSRETQYF. Full variable domain (outside the CDR3, taken from reference TRBV7-2 and TRBJ2-5): GAGVSQSPSNKVTEKGKDVELRCDPISGHTALYWYRQSLGQGLEFLIYFQGNSAPDKSGLPSDRFSAERTGGSVSTLTIQRTQQEDSAVYLCASSPSRETQYFGPGTRLLVL.